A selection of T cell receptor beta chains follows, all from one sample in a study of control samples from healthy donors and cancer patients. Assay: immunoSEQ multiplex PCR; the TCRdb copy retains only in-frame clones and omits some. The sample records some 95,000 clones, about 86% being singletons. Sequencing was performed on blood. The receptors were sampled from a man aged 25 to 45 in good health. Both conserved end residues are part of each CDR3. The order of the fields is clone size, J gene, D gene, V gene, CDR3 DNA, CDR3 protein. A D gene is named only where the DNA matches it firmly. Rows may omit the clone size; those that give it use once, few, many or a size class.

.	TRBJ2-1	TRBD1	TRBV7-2	TGTGCCAGCAGCTTAGGGACAGGGTCCTACAATGAGCAGTTCTTC	CASSLGTGSYNEQFF
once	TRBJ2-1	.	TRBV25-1	TGTGCCAGCAGCGACTCCTCGGGAGACAATGAGCAGTTCTTC	CASSDSSGDNEQFF
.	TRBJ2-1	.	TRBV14	TGTGCCAGCAGCCAACTGGGGTCCCCGGGGAATGAGCAGTTCTTC	CASSQLGSPGNEQFF
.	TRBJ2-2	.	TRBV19	TGTGCCAGTACCCATGGGGGGCTGAACACCGGGGAGCTGTTTTTT	CASTHGGLNTGELFF
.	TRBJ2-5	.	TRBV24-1	TGTGCCACCAGTGACTCGAGGGACCTGCCAGAGACCCAGTACTTC	CATSDSRDLPETQYF
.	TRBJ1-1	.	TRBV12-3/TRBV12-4	TGTGCCAGCAGTTTAGGATTGGAAGCTTTCTTT	CASSLGLEAFF
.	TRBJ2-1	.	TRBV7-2	TGTGCCAGCAGCTTAGCGGGATCCTACAATGAGCAGTTCTTC	CASSLAGSYNEQFF
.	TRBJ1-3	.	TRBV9	TGTGCCAGCAGCGTAGGGGACCGGGGCAGGGCCGACGGAAACACCATATATTTT	CASSVGDRGRADGNTIYF
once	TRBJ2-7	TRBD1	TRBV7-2	TGTGCCAGCAGCTCAGGGGGCGGCTCCTACGAGCAGTACTTC	CASSSGGGSYEQYF
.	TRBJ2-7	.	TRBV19	TGTGCCAGTAGTATAGGTGTAACAGGGATTCTTCCCTACGAGCAGTACTTC	CASSIGVTGILPYEQYF
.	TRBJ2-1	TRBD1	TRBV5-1	TGCGCCAGCAGCGTCTCCGGGACAGGGGGCTACAATGAGCAGTTCTTC	CASSVSGTGGYNEQFF
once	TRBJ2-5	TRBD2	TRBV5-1	TGCGCCAGCAGCTTGGCCAGTGGGAGGGGCGCGGAGACCCAGTACTTC	CASSLASGRGAETQYF
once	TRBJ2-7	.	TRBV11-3	TGTGCCAGCAGCTCACCGGGACGGACAGCCTACGAGCAGTACTTC	CASSSPGRTAYEQYF
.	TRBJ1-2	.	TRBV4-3	TGCGCCAGCAGCCAAGTAGTCGGCACTTTGTACGGCTACACCTTC	CASSQVVGTLYGYTF
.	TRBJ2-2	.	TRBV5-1	TGCGCCAGCAGGCCTAGCGAGAACACCGGGGAGCTGTTTTTT	CASRPSENTGELFF
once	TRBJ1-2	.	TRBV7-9	TGTGCCAGCAGCTTAGAAAACCCCTATGGCTACACCTTC	CASSLENPYGYTF
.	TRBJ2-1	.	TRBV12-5	TGTGCTAGTGGTTCCTCAAGGGACCCCTACAATGAGCAGTTCTTC	CASGSSRDPYNEQFF
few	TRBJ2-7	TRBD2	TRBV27	TGTGCCAGCAGTGAAATTCTAGCGGGAGGGCGGGACGAGCAGTACTTC	CASSEILAGGRDEQYF
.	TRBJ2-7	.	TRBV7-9	TGTGCCAGCAGCTTGCTCCTGGGGGAGCAGTACTTC	CASSLLLGEQYF
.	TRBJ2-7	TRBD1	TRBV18	TGTGCCAGCTCACCAGGGACAGGGGTTGACGAGCAGTACTTC	CASSPGTGVDEQYF
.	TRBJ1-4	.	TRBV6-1	TGTGCCAGCAGTGACCGAGGGCTGCGTGGTGAAAAACTGTTTTTT	CASSDRGLRGEKLFF
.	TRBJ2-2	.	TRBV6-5	TGTGCCAGCCCGAGGCCGGGCGATTTGACCGGGGAGCTGTTTTTT	CASPRPGDLTGELFF
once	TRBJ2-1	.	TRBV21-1	TGTGCCAGCAGCAAAGGTCGGTCCTTCTCCTACAATGAGCAGTTCTTC	CASSKGRSFSYNEQFF
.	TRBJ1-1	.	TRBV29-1	TGCAGCGCGGAGATGACCAGGGGAGAGGACATGAACACTGAAGCTTTCTTT	CSAEMTRGEDMNTEAFF
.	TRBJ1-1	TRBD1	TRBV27	TGTGCCAGCAGTTGGACAGGGACGAACACTGAAGCTTTCTTT	CASSWTGTNTEAFF
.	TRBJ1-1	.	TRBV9	TGTGCCAGCAGCGTATACAGGGCAGATCGGGACAACACTGAAGCTTTCTTT	CASSVYRADRDNTEAFF
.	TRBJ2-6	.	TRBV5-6	TGTGCCAGCAGCTTGTCGGGACGGTACAGCTCTGGGGCCAACGTCCTGACTTTC	CASSLSGRYSSGANVLTF
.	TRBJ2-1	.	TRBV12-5	TGTGCTAGTGGTTTGGTACGCGGGCAGGGGTTTCTCAATGAGCAGTTCTTC	CASGLVRGQGFLNEQFF
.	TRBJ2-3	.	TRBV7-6	TGTGCCAGCAGCAGCAGACAAAGCACTAGCACAGATACGCAGTATTTT	CASSSRQSTSTDTQYF
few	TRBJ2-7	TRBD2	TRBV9	TGTGCCAGCAGCGTAGAAGCGGGGAGCTCCTACGAGCAGTACTTC	CASSVEAGSSYEQYF
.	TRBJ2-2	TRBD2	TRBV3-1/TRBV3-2	TGTGCCAGCAGCCCGGGACTAGCGAACACCGGGGAGCTGTTTTTT	CASSPGLANTGELFF
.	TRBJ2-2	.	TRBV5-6	TGTGCCAGCAGCTTGCCTACAGGGAACACCGGGGAGCTGTTTTTT	CASSLPTGNTGELFF
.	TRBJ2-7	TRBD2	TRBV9	TGTGCCAGCAGCGTAGGAAGCGGGAGTCGCTACGAGCAGTACTTC	CASSVGSGSRYEQYF
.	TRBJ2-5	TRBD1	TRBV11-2	TGTGCCAGCAGCTTACGGACAGGGCTAGAGACCCAGTACTTC	CASSLRTGLETQYF
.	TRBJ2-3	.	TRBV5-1	TGCGCCAGCAGCTTGGGTAGCGAGAGAGATACGCAGTATTTT	CASSLGSERDTQYF
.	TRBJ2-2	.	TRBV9	TGTGCCAGCAGCGATCGGACGGTCCCGACCACCGGGGAGCTGTTTTTT	CASSDRTVPTTGELFF
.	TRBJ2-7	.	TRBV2	TGTGCCAGCAGTGAAGCTCCAGGGTCCTACGAGCAGTACTTC	CASSEAPGSYEQYF
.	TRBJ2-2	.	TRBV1	TGCACCAGCAGCCAAGGACATAGGAGGGCCCCATCGGCGGGAGAGGTCGACACCGGGGAGCTGTTTTTT	CTSSQGHRRAPSAGEVDTGELFF